This paragraph reports one T cell receptor beta chain. Antigen unknown. The data originate from a study of CD8 T cells in Susac syndrome. Whole-study findings and limits: The study conceded that relatively few individuals underwent its TCR sequencing and HLA analysis.

Reverse transcription of roughly 0.5 to 1 ug RNA used random hexamers. Multiplex PCR with immunoSEQ amplified the TCR beta CDR3 across 54 Vbeta and 13 Jbeta. TCRdb reanalysed the immunoSEQ multiplex PCR reads using MiXCR and keeps one entry per CDR3 protein. The table includes about 120,000 distinct CDR3 sequences, roughly 94% detected once. Germline assignment: CDR1 SNHLY and CDR2 FYNNEI. The CDR3 sequence is 17 residues long. V gave up 3 bases and J gave up 4 bases; unmatched junction bases: 11. The sample consisted of CD4+ T cells from PBMCs. The gene calls are TRBV2 and TRBJ2-5; 10 bases are a match to TRBD1. This clonotype was obtained from a human donor in good health. CDR3 loop: CASSDTPGTGVGETQYF. In DNA, the CDR3 is TGTGCCAGCAGTGACACACCCGGGACAGGGGTGGGAGAGACCCAGTACTTC.